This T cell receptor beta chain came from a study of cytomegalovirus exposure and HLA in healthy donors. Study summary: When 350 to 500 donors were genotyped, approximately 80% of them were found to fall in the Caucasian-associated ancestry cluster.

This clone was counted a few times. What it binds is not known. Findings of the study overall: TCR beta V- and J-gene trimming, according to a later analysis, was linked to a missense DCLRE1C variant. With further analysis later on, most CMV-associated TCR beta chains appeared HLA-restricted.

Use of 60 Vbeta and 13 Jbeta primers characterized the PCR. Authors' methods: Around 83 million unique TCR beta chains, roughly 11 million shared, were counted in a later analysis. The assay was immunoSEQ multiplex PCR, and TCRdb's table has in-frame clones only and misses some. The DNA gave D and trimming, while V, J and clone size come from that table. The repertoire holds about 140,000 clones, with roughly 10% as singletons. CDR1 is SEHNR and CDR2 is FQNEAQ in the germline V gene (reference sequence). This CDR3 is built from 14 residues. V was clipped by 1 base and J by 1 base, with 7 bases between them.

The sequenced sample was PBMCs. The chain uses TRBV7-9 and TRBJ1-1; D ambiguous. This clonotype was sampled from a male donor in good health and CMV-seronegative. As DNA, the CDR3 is TGTGCCAGCAGCTTAGGAGAAGCGAACACTGAAGCTTTCTTT. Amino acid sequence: CASSLGEANTEAFF.